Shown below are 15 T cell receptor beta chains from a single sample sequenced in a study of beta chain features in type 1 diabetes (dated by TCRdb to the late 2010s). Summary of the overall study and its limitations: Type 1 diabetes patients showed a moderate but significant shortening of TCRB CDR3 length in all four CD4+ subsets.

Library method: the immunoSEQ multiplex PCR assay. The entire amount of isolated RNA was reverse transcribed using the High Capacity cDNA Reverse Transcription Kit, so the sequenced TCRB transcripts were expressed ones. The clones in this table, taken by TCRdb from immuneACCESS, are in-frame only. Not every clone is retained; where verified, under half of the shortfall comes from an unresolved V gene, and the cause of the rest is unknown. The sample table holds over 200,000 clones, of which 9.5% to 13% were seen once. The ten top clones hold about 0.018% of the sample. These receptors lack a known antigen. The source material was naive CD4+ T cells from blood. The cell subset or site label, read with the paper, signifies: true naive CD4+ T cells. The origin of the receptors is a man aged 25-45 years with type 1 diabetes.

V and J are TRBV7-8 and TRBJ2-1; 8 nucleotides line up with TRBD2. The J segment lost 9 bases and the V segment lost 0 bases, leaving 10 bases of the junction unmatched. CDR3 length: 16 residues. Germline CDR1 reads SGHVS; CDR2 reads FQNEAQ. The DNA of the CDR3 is TGTGCCAGCAGCTTAGCGGGCGGGGGGAATGGCGGTGAGCAGTTCTTC. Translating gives CASSLAGGGNGGEQFF.

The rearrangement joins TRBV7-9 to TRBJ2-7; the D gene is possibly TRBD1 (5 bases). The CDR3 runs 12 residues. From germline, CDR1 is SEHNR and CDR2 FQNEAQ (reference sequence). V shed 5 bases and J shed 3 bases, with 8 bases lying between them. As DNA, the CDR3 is TGTGCCAGCAGCGTGCAGGGCTACGAGCAGTACTTC. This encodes CASSVQGYEQYF.

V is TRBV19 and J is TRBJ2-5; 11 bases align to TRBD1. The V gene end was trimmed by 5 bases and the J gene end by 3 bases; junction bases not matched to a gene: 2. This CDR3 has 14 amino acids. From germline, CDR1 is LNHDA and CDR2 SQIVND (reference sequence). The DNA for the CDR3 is TGTGCCAGTAGTGGGACAGGGGGTAAAGAGACCCAGTACTTC. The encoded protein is CASSGTGGKETQYF.

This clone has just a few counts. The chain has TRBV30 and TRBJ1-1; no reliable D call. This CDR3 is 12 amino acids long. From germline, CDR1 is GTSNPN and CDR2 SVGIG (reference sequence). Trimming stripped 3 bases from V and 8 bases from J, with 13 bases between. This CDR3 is CAWSWAYSEAFF. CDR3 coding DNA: TGTGCCTGGAGCTGGGCTTACTCGGAAGCTTTCTTT.

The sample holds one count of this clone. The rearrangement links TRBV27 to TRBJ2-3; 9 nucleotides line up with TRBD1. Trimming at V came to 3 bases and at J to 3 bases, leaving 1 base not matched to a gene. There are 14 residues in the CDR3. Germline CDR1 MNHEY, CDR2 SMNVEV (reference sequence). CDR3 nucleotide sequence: TGTGCCAGCAGTTTTGACAGGGGGACAGATACGCAGTATTTT. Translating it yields CASSFDRGTDTQYF.

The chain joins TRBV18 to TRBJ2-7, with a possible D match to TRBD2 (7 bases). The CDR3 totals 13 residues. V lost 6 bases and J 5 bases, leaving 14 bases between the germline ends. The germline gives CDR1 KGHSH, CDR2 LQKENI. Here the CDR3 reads CASSLGGTNEQYF. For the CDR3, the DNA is TGTGCCAGCTCCCTCGGGGGGACAAACGAGCAGTACTTC.

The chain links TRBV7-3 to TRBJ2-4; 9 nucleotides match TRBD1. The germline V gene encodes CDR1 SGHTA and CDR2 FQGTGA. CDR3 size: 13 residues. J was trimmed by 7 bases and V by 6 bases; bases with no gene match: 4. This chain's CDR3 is CASSRGQGNIQYF. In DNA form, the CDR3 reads TGTGCCAGCAGTCGCGGACAGGGGAACATTCAGTACTTC.

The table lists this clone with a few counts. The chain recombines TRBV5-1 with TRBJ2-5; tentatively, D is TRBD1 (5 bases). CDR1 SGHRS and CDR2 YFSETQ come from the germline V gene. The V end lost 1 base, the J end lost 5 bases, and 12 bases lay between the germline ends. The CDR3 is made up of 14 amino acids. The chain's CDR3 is CASSLSQVEETQYF. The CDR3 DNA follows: TGCGCCAGCAGCTTGTCACAGGTAGAGGAGACCCAGTACTTC. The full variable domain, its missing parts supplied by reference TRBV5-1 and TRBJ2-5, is KAGVTQTPRYLIKTRGQQVTLSCSPISGHRSVSWYQQTPGQGLQFLFEYFSETQRNKGNFPGRFSGRQFSNSRSEMNVSTLELGDSALYLCASSLSQVEETQYFGPGTRLLVL.

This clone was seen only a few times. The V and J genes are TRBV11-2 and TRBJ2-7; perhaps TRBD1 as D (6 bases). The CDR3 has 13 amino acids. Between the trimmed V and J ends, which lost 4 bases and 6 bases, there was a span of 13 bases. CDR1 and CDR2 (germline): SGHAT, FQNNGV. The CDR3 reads CASSSDRSREQYF. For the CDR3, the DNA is TGTGCCAGCAGCTCCGACAGGTCTCGCGAGCAGTACTTC.

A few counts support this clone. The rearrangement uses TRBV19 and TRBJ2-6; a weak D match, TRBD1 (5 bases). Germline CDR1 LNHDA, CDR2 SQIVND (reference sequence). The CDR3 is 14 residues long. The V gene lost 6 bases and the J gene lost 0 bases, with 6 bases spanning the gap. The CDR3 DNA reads TGTGCCAGTAGGGACATCTCTGGGGCCAACGTCCTGACTTTC. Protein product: CASRDISGANVLTF.

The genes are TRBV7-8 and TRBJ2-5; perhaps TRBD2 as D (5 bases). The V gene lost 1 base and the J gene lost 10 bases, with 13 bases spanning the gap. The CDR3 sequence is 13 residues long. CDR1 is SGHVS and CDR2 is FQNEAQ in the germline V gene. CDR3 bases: TGTGCCAGCAGCTTAGTGGTGAGGGCAGTCCAGTACTTC. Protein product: CASSLVVRAVQYF. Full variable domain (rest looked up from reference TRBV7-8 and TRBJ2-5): GAGVSQSPRYKVAKRGQDVALRCDPISGHVSLFWYQQALGQGPEFLTYFQNEAQLDKSGLPSDRFFAERPEGSVSTLKIQRTQQEDSAVYLCASSLVVRAVQYFGPGTRLLVL.

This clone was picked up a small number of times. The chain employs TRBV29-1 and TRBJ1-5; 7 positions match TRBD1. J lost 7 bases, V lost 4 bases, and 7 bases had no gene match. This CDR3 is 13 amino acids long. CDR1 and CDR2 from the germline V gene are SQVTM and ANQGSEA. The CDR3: CSVGDSLDQPQHF. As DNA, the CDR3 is TGCAGCGTTGGGGACAGCCTTGACCAGCCCCAGCATTTT.

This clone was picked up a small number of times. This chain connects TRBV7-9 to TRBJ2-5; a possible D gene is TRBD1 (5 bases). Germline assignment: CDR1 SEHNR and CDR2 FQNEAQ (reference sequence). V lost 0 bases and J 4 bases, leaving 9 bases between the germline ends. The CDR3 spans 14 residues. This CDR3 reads CASSLAQTAETQYF. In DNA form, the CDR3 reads TGTGCCAGCAGCTTAGCTCAGACAGCAGAGACCCAGTACTTC.

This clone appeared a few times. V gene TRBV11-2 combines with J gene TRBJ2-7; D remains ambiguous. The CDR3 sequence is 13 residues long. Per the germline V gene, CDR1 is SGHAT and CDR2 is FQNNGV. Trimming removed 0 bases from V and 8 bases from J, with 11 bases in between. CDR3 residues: CASSLDLTSQQYF. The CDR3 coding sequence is TGTGCCAGCAGCTTAGATCTTACATCCCAGCAGTACTTC. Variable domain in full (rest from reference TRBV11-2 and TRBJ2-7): EAGVAQSPRYKIIEKRQSVAFWCNPISGHATLYWYQQILGQGPKLLIQFQNNGVVDDSQLPKDRFSAERLKGVDSTLKIQPAKLEDSAVYLCASSLDLTSQQYFGPGTRLTVT.

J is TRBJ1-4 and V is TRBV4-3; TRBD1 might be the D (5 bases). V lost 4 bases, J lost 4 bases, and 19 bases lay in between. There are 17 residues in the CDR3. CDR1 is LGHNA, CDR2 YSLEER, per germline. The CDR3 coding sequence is TGCGCCAGCAGCCTAGGGGAGGGCCGGGACCTTAATGAAAAACTGTTTTTT. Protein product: CASSLGEGRDLNEKLFF.